The next 18 T cell receptor beta chains were all read from a single sample in a study of blood T cells in healthy people across ages. The use of a sample-barcoded 5' primer and a J-beta primer mix characterized a second PCR of roughly 6 to 12 cycles. TCRdb re-called the 5' RACE reads with MiXCR, one entry per CDR3 protein. The repertoire holds about 1.8 million distinct CDR3 sequences, with 40% to 55% as singletons. The sequenced sample consisted of blood. The receptors here all came from a woman in her forties in good health.

The CDR3 nucleotides are TGTGCCAGTAGGCTGACCTACGAGCAGTACTTC. It yields the protein CASRLTYEQYF. The chain combines TRBV6-2 or TRBV6-3 with TRBJ2-7; D uncertain. CDR1 MNHEY and CDR2 SVGEGT come from the germline V gene. The CDR3 loop spans 11 amino acids. V was clipped by 9 bases and J by 2 bases, with 8 bases between them.

This rearrangement joins TRBV4-3 to TRBJ2-1; D remains unclear. V was clipped by 4 bases and J by 1 base, with 11 bases between them. The germline gives CDR1 LGHNA, CDR2 YSLEER. This CDR3 contains 15 residues. The chain's CDR3 is CASSRAIGSYNEQFF. CDR3 bases: TGCGCCAGCAGCCGGGCCATAGGGTCCTACAATGAGCAGTTCTTC.

This clonotype was seen only a few times. The V and J genes are TRBV6-1 and TRBJ2-1; D is perhaps TRBD1 (5 bases). Germline CDR1 and CDR2: MNHNS and SASEGT. V lost 3 bases to trimming and J lost 2 bases, with 11 bases between them. This CDR3 has 15 residues. The CDR3 nucleotides are TGTGCCAGCAGTGAGGGGCTTGGGACCTACAATGAGCAGTTCTTC. It is translated as CASSEGLGTYNEQFF.

DNA for the CDR3: TGTGCCAGCAGCCCGTCAGGGGGTCTAAACGAGCAGTACTTC. Translating gives CASSPSGGLNEQYF. This chain joins TRBV7-2 and TRBJ2-5; the match to TRBD1 covers 7 bases. The J call is uncertain, as TRBJ2-7 better fits the DNA end. The CDR3 extends over 14 amino acids. Germline V gene sequence: CDR1 SGHTA, CDR2 FQGNSA.

The gene calls are TRBV5-6 and TRBJ2-4; TRBD2 aligns across 11 bases. The V gene's germline CDR1 is SGHDT and CDR2 YYEEEE. The CDR3 has 18 amino acids. V shed 0 bases and J 0 bases; nucleotides not matched to a gene: 5. This CDR3 reads CASSLGLAGGIAKNIQYF. As DNA, the CDR3 is TGTGCCAGCAGCTTGGGGCTAGCGGGGGGAATAGCCAAAAACATTCAGTACTTC.

J is TRBJ2-3 and V is TRBV3-1; D unclear. Trimming took 4 bases from V and 4 from J, leaving 6 bases between them. CDR3 length: 12 amino acids. The germline V gene encodes CDR1 LGHDT and CDR2 YNNKEL (reference sequence). CDR3 region: CASSRRPDTQYF. The CDR3 DNA reads as TGTGCCAGCAGCCGTCGTCCAGATACGCAGTATTTT.

The V gene is TRBV5-6, the J gene TRBJ2-7; unclear D gene. Trimming pared 6 bases from V and 0 bases from J, leaving 13 bases between. CDR3 length equals 14 residues. From germline, CDR1 is SGHDT and CDR2 YYEEEE. The chain's CDR3 is CASTIGSHSYEQYF. DNA of the CDR3: TGTGCCAGCACCATAGGGTCTCACTCCTACGAGCAGTACTTC.

The chain combines TRBV11-2 with TRBJ2-7; tentative D call: TRBD1 (5 bases). V shed 0 bases and J shed 5 bases, with 17 bases lying between them. Germline CDR1 SGHAT, CDR2 FQNNGV. This CDR3 has 16 amino acids. CDR3 amino acids: CASSLDPVQDSHEQYF. The CDR3 DNA reads TGTGCCAGCAGCTTAGACCCGGTACAGGATAGCCACGAGCAGTACTTC.

This clonotype has only one observation. The rearrangement links TRBV4-1 to TRBJ2-3; no firm D call. The CDR3 covers 14 residues. Germline values: CDR1 MGHRA, CDR2 YSYEKL. V was cut by 1 base and J by 6 bases, with 11 bases left in between. The CDR3 is CASSQGLRDDTQYF. The CDR3 region has the DNA TGCGCCAGCAGCCAAGGTTTGCGTGACGATACGCAGTATTTT.

This clonotype was observed a handful of times. The chain couples TRBV12-3 or TRBV12-4 to TRBJ2-5, with D possibly being TRBD1 (6 bases). The V end was cut by 5 bases, the J end by 2 bases, with 12 bases between. This CDR3 has 14 amino acids. The CDR3 DNA follows: TGTGCCAGCAGTCCGGGACATTTGCAAGAGACCCAGTACTTC. Translation gives CASSPGHLQETQYF.

V gene TRBV20-1 combines with J gene TRBJ2-7, with a possible D match to TRBD1 (5 bases). CDR1 and CDR2 (germline): DFQATT, SNEGSKA (reference sequence). V lost 5 bases and J 1 base, leaving 9 bases between the germline ends. This CDR3 spans 12 amino acids. CDR3 nucleotides: TGCAGTGCTGAACAGGAATCCTACGAGCAGTACTTC. This gives the protein CSAEQESYEQYF.

The chain joins TRBV7-3 to TRBJ2-3; possible D gene TRBD2, 5 bases. Germline V gene lookup returns CDR1 SGHTA and CDR2 FQGTGA. The CDR3 extends over 18 amino acids. V lost 5 bases to trimming and J lost 0 bases, with 21 bases between them. The CDR3 region has the DNA TGTGCCAGCAGCGGAACCGCTAAAGCGACTACTAGCACAGATACGCAGTATTTT. Its translation: CASSGTAKATTSTDTQYF.

The chain has TRBV29-1 and TRBJ1-1; D gene ambiguous. The CDR3 sequence is 13 residues long. The V end was cut by 5 bases, the J end by 0 bases, with 10 bases between. CDR1 is SQVTM, CDR2 ANQGSEA, per germline. DNA of the CDR3: TGCAGCGTTTCCCCACGAATGAACACTGAAGCTTTCTTT. It is translated as CSVSPRMNTEAFF.

V usage is TRBV27 and J usage is TRBJ1-2; 8 bases align to TRBD1. CDR3 length equals 15 residues. Germline CDR1 and CDR2: MNHEY and SMNVEV (reference sequence). V lost 4 bases, J lost 5 bases, and 9 bases stayed unmatched. The CDR3 sequence: CASSWAGGGVYGYTF. CDR3 in DNA: TGTGCCAGCAGTTGGGCAGGGGGCGGTGTATATGGCTACACCTTC.

The rearrangement links TRBV5-1 to TRBJ1-4; D gene ambiguous. V was clipped by 0 bases and J by 0 bases, with 9 bases between them. There are 16 residues in the CDR3. Germline V gene lookup returns CDR1 SGHRS and CDR2 YFSETQ. The CDR3 protein is CASSLAEGATNEKLFF. Written as DNA, the CDR3 is TGCGCCAGCAGCTTGGCGGAGGGTGCAACTAATGAAAAACTGTTTTTT.

The gene calls are TRBV14 and TRBJ2-3; D gene ambiguous. Germline V lookup: CDR1 SGHDN, CDR2 FVKESK. CDR3 size: 12 residues. V dropped 8 bases and J dropped 8 bases, with 14 bases sitting between them. The CDR3 sequence is CASRSRETTQYF. Written as DNA, the CDR3 is TGTGCCAGCCGGAGCAGAGAGACTACGCAGTATTTT.

This clonotype was counted once. As DNA, the CDR3 is TGTGCCAGCAGCAGAAGACAGAACCAAGAGACCCAGTACTTC. Translated: CASSRRQNQETQYF. The rearrangement joins TRBV12-3 or TRBV12-4 to TRBJ2-5, with a weak D call TRBD1 (5 bases). The CDR3 has 14 residues. V was trimmed by 6 bases and J by 0 bases, leaving 11 bases between them.

This clonotype was picked up a small number of times. The CDR3, as DNA: TGTGCCAGCAGTGATTCAGGGCTTCAGGGGCAGTACTTC. Its translation: CASSDSGLQGQYF. The gene calls are TRBV25-1 and TRBJ2-7, with D possibly being TRBD1 (5 bases). The CDR3 totals 13 residues. With 3 bases removed from V and 9 bases from J, the gap between germline ends came to 15 bases. Germline loops: CDR1 MGHDK, CDR2 SYGVNS.